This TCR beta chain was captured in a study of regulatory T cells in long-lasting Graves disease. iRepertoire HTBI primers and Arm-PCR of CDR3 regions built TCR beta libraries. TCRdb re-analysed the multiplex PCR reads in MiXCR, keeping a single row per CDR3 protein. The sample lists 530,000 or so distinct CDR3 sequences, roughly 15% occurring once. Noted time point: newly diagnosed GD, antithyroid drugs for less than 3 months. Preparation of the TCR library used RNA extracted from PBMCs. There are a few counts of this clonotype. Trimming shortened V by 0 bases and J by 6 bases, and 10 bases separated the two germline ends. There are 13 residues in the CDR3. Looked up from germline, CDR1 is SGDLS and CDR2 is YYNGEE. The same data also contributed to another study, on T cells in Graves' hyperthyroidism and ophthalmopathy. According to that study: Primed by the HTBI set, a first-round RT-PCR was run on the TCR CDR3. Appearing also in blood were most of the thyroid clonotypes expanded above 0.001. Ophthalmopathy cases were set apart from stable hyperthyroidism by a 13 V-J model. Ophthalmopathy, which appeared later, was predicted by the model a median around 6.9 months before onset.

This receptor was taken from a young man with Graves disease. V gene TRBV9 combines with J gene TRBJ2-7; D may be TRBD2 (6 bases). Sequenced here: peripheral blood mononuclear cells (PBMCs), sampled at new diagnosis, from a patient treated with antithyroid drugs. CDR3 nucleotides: TGTGCCAGCAGCGTAGGGACTAACGGCGAGCAGTACTTC. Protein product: CASSVGTNGEQYF.